The 32 T cell receptor beta chains below come from one sample, sequenced in a study of T cells in localized non-small cell lung cancer. Clones were read by immunoSEQ multiplex PCR, and TCRdb kept only the in-frame ones, dropping some. The repertoire includes around 30,000 clones, roughly 80% of them detected once, and roughly a third sits in the top ten. This sample comprised peripheral blood, obtained before any cancer treatment. The receptors come from a male donor at least 60 years old with stage II squamous cell lung carcinoma.

The chain joins TRBV19 to TRBJ1-4; D is ambiguous. Trimming pared 2 bases from V and 3 bases from J, leaving 10 bases between. The CDR3 runs 15 residues. Germline V CDR1 and CDR2: LNHDA, SQIVND (reference sequence). CDR3: CASSIRGMANEKLFF. The CDR3 bases are TGTGCCAGTAGTATACGAGGGATGGCTAATGAAAAACTGTTTTTT.

V gene TRBV19 combines with J gene TRBJ1-6, with 7 bases matching TRBD1. CDR1 and CDR2 (germline): LNHDA, SQIVND (reference sequence). CDR3 size: 14 residues. The V and J ends lost 7 bases and 6 bases, in that order; junction bases with no gene match: 6. The chain's CDR3 is CASKPGQSNSPLHF. CDR3 bases: TGTGCCAGTAAACCGGGACAGTCTAATTCACCCCTCCACTTT.

The chain carries TRBV4-2 and TRBJ2-1, with D possibly matching TRBD2 (5 bases). The V gene lost 0 bases and the J gene lost 15 bases, with 12 bases spanning the gap. This CDR3 comprises 12 residues. Germline values: CDR1 LGHNA, CDR2 YNFKEQ. For the CDR3, the DNA is TGTGCCAGCAGCCAAGAAGGGAGCCCACGGTTCTTC. Its translation is CASSQEGSPRFF.

This chain uses TRBV19 with TRBJ2-1; the match to TRBD2 covers 8 bases. The CDR3 runs to 15 residues. J gave up 7 bases and V 7 bases, and 12 bases lay outside the gene matches. Germline assignment: CDR1 LNHDA and CDR2 SQIVND (reference sequence). As DNA, the CDR3 is TGTGCCAGTACCTCGGGAGGGGACCGGAGGAATGAGCAGTTCTTC. Translation gives CASTSGGDRRNEQFF.

This clone has a handful of counts. The rearrangement links TRBV11-2 to TRBJ2-1; 9 bases are a match to TRBD2. The ends lost 7 bases at V and 5 bases at J; junction bases unmatched: 9. Germline CDR1 SGHAT, CDR2 FQNNGV. The CDR3 is 15 residues long. The CDR3 loop is CASTLSGRRNNEQFF. DNA for the CDR3: TGTGCCAGCACCCTTAGCGGGAGACGAAACAATGAGCAGTTCTTC. Using reference TRBV11-2 and TRBJ2-1 for the parts outside the CDR3, the full variable domain is EAGVAQSPRYKIIEKRQSVAFWCNPISGHATLYWYQQILGQGPKLLIQFQNNGVVDDSQLPKDRFSAERLKGVDSTLKIQPAKLEDSAVYLCASTLSGRRNNEQFFGPGTRLTVL.

The genes are TRBV5-5 and TRBJ1-5; D gene unclear. V was shortened by 1 base and J by 6 bases, with 14 bases between the two germline ends. This CDR3 region has 15 residues. CDR1 and CDR2 (germline): SGHKS, YYEKEE (reference sequence). The CDR3 DNA follows: TGTGCCAGCAGCTTGTCCGCGGGGTCAAGTCAGCCCCAGCATTTT. It is translated as CASSLSAGSSQPQHF.

In DNA form, the CDR3 reads TGTGCCAGCAGCCTAGACAGGGGGGGAACCGGGGAGCTGTTTTTT. Translated: CASSLDRGGTGELFF. V usage is TRBV7-7 and J usage is TRBJ2-2; 9 bases map to TRBD1. V dropped 5 bases and J dropped 5; count of bases not matched to a gene: 6. Looked up from germline, CDR1 is SSHAT and CDR2 is FNYEAQ (reference sequence). The CDR3 sequence is 15 residues long.

This clone was seen a single time. The chain combines TRBV2 with TRBJ2-7, with no clear D. CDR3 size: 14 residues. Trimming shortened V by 4 bases and J by 1 base, and 11 bases separated the two germline ends. The germline CDR1 and CDR2 sequences are SNHLY and FYNNEI. Written as DNA, the CDR3 is TGTGCCAGCAGTGGTACTTACGATTCCTACGAGCAGTACTTC. It encodes CASSGTYDSYEQYF.

This clone was counted between two and nine times. In DNA form, the CDR3 reads TGCGCCAGCAGCTTGGCGGGGACTAGCGAAGAGACCCAGTACTTC. This gives the protein CASSLAGTSEETQYF. This chain joins TRBV5-1 and TRBJ2-5, with 10 bases aligning to TRBD2. J gave up 3 bases and V 0 bases, and 2 bases lay outside the gene matches. CDR1 and CDR2 from the germline V gene are SGHRS and YFSETQ. The CDR3 is made up of 15 amino acids.

V is TRBV2 and J is TRBJ1-4; 7 nucleotides agree with TRBD1. J gave up 3 bases and V 4 bases, and 8 bases lay outside the gene matches. The CDR3 has 16 residues. CDR1 and CDR2 (germline): SNHLY, FYNNEI. The chain's CDR3 is CASSVATGYANEKLFF. The CDR3 bases are TGTGCCAGCAGTGTTGCGACAGGGTATGCTAATGAAAAACTGTTTTTT.

This chain links TRBV19 with TRBJ1-5, with 7 positions matching TRBD1. The germline gives CDR1 LNHDA, CDR2 SQIVND (reference sequence). V was clipped by 7 bases and J by 6 bases; unmatched bases: 9. The CDR3 has 14 amino acids. CDR3 DNA sequence: TGTGCCAGTATGGTGACAGGGCTGGGTCAGCCCCAGCATTTT. Protein product: CASMVTGLGQPQHF.

This chain uses TRBV15 with TRBJ2-7, with D unclear. The length of the CDR3 is 15 residues. Germline loops: CDR1 LNHNV, CDR2 YYDKDF (reference sequence). Trimming cost V 0 bases and J 5 bases, with 14 bases left between them. CDR3 protein: CATSRDLGDRNEQYF. The CDR3 DNA sequence: TGTGCCACCAGCAGAGATCTTGGGGATAGGAACGAGCAGTACTTC.

J is TRBJ2-7 and V is TRBV14; 9 positions agree with TRBD2. Germline V gene sequence: CDR1 SGHDN, CDR2 FVKESK. The length of the CDR3 is 15 residues. The trim removed 3 bases at V and 3 bases at J, leaving 6 bases unmatched. The DNA for the CDR3 is TGTGCCAGCAGCCAGACTAGCGGAGGTAGCTACGAGCAGTACTTC. Protein: CASSQTSGGSYEQYF.

The chain recombines TRBV27 with TRBJ2-1, with TRBD1 identical over 8 bases. The CDR3 extends over 16 amino acids. Germline loops: CDR1 MNHEY, CDR2 SMNVEV (reference sequence). Unmatched junction bases numbered 17, after V lost 8 bases and J lost 8 bases. CDR3 amino acids: CASSGQGWAKGDEQFF. For the CDR3, the DNA is TGTGCCAGCTCCGGACAGGGCTGGGCCAAAGGGGATGAGCAGTTCTTC.

V usage is TRBV29-1 and J usage is TRBJ2-7, with D maybe TRBD1 (6 bases). Germline loops: CDR1 SQVTM, CDR2 ANQGSEA. V dropped 2 bases and J dropped 6 bases, with 11 bases sitting between them. The CDR3 sequence is 12 residues long. The CDR3 DNA sequence: TGCAGCGTTGAATACAGGGACGGCGAGCAGTACTTC. This translates into CSVEYRDGEQYF.

This rearrangement joins TRBV7-2 to TRBJ2-7; 9 nucleotides align to TRBD1. The CDR3 sequence is 13 residues long. In germline, CDR1 is SGHTA, CDR2 FQGNSA. V gave up 6 bases and J gave up 4 bases; unmatched junction bases: 4. The CDR3 loop reads CASRGQGAYEQYF. The CDR3 DNA follows: TGTGCCAGCAGGGGACAGGGTGCGTACGAGCAGTACTTC.

The chain employs TRBV30 and TRBJ1-2; tentative D call: TRBD1 (5 bases). The CDR3 is 12 amino acids. The V end lost 2 bases, the J end lost 10 bases, and 14 bases lay between the germline ends. The germline gives CDR1 GTSNPN, CDR2 SVGIG (reference sequence). CDR3 sequence (DNA): TGTGCCTGGAGTACCCTCAGGGTTTCCTACACCTTC. It encodes CAWSTLRVSYTF.

CDR3 residues: CASKVDRQSEAFF. The CDR3 DNA reads TGTGCCAGTAAAGTCGACAGACAGTCTGAAGCTTTCTTT. The J gene is TRBJ1-1, the V gene TRBV19; possible D gene TRBD1, 5 bases. There are 13 residues in the CDR3. Trimming left V 7 bases short and J 6 bases short, with 15 bases between. CDR1 is LNHDA and CDR2 is SQIVND in the germline V gene (reference sequence).

J is TRBJ1-1 and V is TRBV6-5; 8 positions agree with TRBD1. This CDR3 comprises 11 residues. Germline-derived CDR1 and CDR2 are MNHEY and SVGAGI. V lost 10 bases and J lost 9; bases outside the gene matches: 7. The CDR3 DNA reads TGTGCCAAAGTACAGGGGGTTCAAGCTTTCTTT. The encoded protein is CAKVQGVQAFF.

This chain links TRBV5-1 with TRBJ1-2, with a weak D call TRBD1 (6 bases). This CDR3 contains 16 residues. With 3 bases removed from V and 6 bases from J, the gap between germline ends came to 21 bases. Germline lookup yields CDR1 SGHRS and CDR2 YFSETQ. Here the CDR3 reads CASSSAAGTMEDGYTF. CDR3 nucleotide sequence: TGCGCCAGCAGCTCCGCGGCCGGGACAATGGAGGATGGCTACACCTTC.

The V call is TRBV30, the J call TRBJ2-7; a weak D match, TRBD2 (5 bases). This CDR3 region has 13 residues. Deletions cut 1 base from V and 7 bases from J, with 14 bases between. Per germline, CDR1 GTSNPN and CDR2 SVGIG (reference sequence). CDR3 sequence reads: CAWSGQTRREQYF. The CDR3 nucleotides are TGTGCCTGGAGTGGGCAGACTCGGAGGGAGCAGTACTTC.

J is TRBJ2-2 and V is TRBV7-2; 9 positions match TRBD1. The germline CDR1 and CDR2 sequences are SGHTA and FQGNSA. The CDR3 length is 15 residues. J lost 3 bases, V lost 5 bases, and 4 bases had no gene match. This CDR3 reads CASSRDRVDTGELFF. CDR3 in DNA: TGTGCCAGCAGCCGGGACAGGGTGGACACCGGGGAGCTGTTTTTT.

In nucleotides, the CDR3 is TGCGCCAGCAGCTACTTAGGCCAGGGGAACACTGAAGCTTTCTTT. It encodes CASSYLGQGNTEAFF. The rearrangement uses TRBV5-1 and TRBJ1-1; D may be TRBD1 (5 bases). Germline CDR1 and CDR2: SGHRS and YFSETQ. Trimming shortened V by 3 bases and J by 1 base, and 13 bases separated the two germline ends. This CDR3 has 15 residues.

The V call is TRBV5-1, the J call TRBJ2-5; 9 bases align to TRBD2. V was pared by 0 bases and J by 5 bases, with 5 bases of the junction left unmatched. The CDR3 is 15 residues long. Germline V gives CDR1 SGHRS, CDR2 YFSETQ. The CDR3 nucleotides are TGCGCCAGCAGCTTGGTTAGCGGGAGTGGGGAGACCCAGTACTTC. Translation: CASSLVSGSGETQYF.

In this sample, this clone turned up once. The chain uses TRBV29-1 and TRBJ2-2; TRBD2 agrees at 10 bases. The CDR3 length is 16 residues. V was clipped by 4 bases and J by 7 bases; unmatched bases: 12. The germline V gene has CDR1 SQVTM and CDR2 ANQGSEA. The chain's CDR3 is CSVVPLAGESVGELFF. In DNA, the CDR3 is TGCAGCGTTGTCCCCCTAGCGGGAGAAAGTGTCGGGGAGCTGTTTTTT.

This sequence joins TRBV25-1 and TRBJ1-2, with D possibly being TRBD1 (5 bases). This CDR3 has 13 residues. V gave up 8 bases and J gave up 7 bases, with 17 bases separating them. Germline CDR1 MGHDK, CDR2 SYGVNS. The CDR3 is CASQVSGPGGYTF. CDR3 coding DNA: TGTGCCAGCCAGGTCTCAGGGCCTGGTGGCTACACCTTC.

This chain connects TRBV11-2 to TRBJ1-4; D is unresolved. The V and J ends lost 5 bases and 0 bases respectively, with 10 bases between them. Germline assignment: CDR1 SGHAT and CDR2 FQNNGV. The CDR3 spans 15 residues. CDR3: CASSPKIATNEKLFF. The CDR3 DNA follows: TGTGCCAGCAGCCCGAAGATTGCAACTAATGAAAAACTGTTTTTT. Together with reference TRBV11-2 and TRBJ1-4, the CDR3 gives the full variable domain: EAGVAQSPRYKIIEKRQSVAFWCNPISGHATLYWYQQILGQGPKLLIQFQNNGVVDDSQLPKDRFSAERLKGVDSTLKIQPAKLEDSAVYLCASSPKIATNEKLFFGSGTQLSVL.

This sequence joins TRBV28 and TRBJ2-3; D may match TRBD1 or TRBD2 (5 bases each). CDR1 and CDR2 from the germline V gene are MDHEN and SYDVKM. The V end was cut by 2 bases, the J end by 0 bases, with 12 bases between. The CDR3 is made up of 16 amino acids. CDR3 loop: CASSLRGTLSTDTQYF. The CDR3 DNA reads as TGTGCCAGCAGTTTACGTGGGACCCTTAGCACAGATACGCAGTATTTT.

The V gene is TRBV12-5, the J gene TRBJ1-2; D ambiguous. Per germline, CDR1 LGHNT and CDR2 FRNRAP. The CDR3 has 14 amino acids. Trimming removed 2 bases at V and 7 bases at J, with 14 bases between. CDR3 nucleotide sequence: TGTGCTAGTGGTTTGCCACGCGAGGTGGGTGGCTACACCTTC. Protein sequence: CASGLPREVGGYTF.

The chain links TRBV28 to TRBJ2-3; 9 nucleotides line up with TRBD2. The CDR3 covers 14 residues. Per the germline V gene, CDR1 is MDHEN and CDR2 is SYDVKM. V trimming: 7 bases; J trimming: 4 bases; junction bases outside the gene matches: 6. This CDR3 reads CASKSVAGADTQYF. The CDR3 DNA is TGTGCCAGCAAAAGCGTAGCGGGAGCAGATACGCAGTATTTT. Together with reference TRBV28 and TRBJ2-3, the CDR3 gives the full variable domain: DVKVTQSSRYLVKRTGEKVFLECVQDMDHENMFWYRQDPGLGLRLIYFSYDVKMKEKGDIPEGYSVSREKKERFSLILESASTNQTSMYLCASKSVAGADTQYFGPGTRLTVL.

The CDR3: CASSSSGSNTGELFF. The CDR3 bases are TGTGCCAGCAGCTCATCCGGGTCGAACACCGGGGAGCTGTTTTTT. This chain uses TRBV9 with TRBJ2-2; D ambiguous. This CDR3 contains 15 residues. Trimming removed 4 bases at V and 0 bases at J, with 10 bases between. CDR1 is SGDLS, CDR2 YYNGEE, per germline. The variable domain in full, with the rest retrieved from reference TRBV9 and TRBJ2-2, is DSGVTQTPKHLITATGQRVTLRCSPRSGDLSVYWYQQSLDQGLQFLIQYYNGEERAKGNILERFSAQQFPDLHSELNLSSLELGDSALYFCASSSSGSNTGELFFGEGSRLTVL.

The chain joins TRBV6-5 to TRBJ2-3; 8 nucleotides match TRBD1. The CDR3 has 16 amino acids. Per the germline V gene, CDR1 is MNHEY and CDR2 is SVGAGI. Germline trimming cut 2 bases from V and 1 base from J; bases unmatched to any gene: 5. CDR3 in amino acids: CASSYNPGQGTDTQYF. DNA of the CDR3: TGTGCCAGCAGTTACAATCCGGGACAGGGCACAGATACGCAGTATTTT.